The next 29 T cell receptor beta chains were all read from a single sample in a study of T cells in Graves' hyperthyroidism and ophthalmopathy. The source material, RNA transcripts, was used to amplify TCR beta CDR3 regions. Primed by the HTBI set, a first-round RT-PCR was run on the TCR CDR3. Via MiXCR, TCRdb re-called the multiplex PCR reads, giving one row per CDR3 protein. The data hold fewer than 550,000 distinct CDR3 sequences, with 15% to 19% observed a single time. Sequenced material: blood. The source is a woman aged 18 to 35 with Graves' hyperthyroidism.

In its sample, this clonotype was seen many times. V and J are TRBV20-1 and TRBJ2-7; a possible D gene is TRBD2 (6 bases). The CDR3 is 13 residues long. Looked up from germline, CDR1 is DFQATT and CDR2 is SNEGSKA (reference sequence). Trimming left V 5 bases short and J 6 bases short, with 17 bases between. CDR3 region: CSADRELPAEQYF. The CDR3 coding sequence is TGCAGTGCTGACCGGGAGCTCCCTGCCGAGCAGTACTTC.

The rearrangement uses TRBV7-9 and TRBJ1-4, with 11 bases matching TRBD1. CDR1 is SEHNR, CDR2 FQNEAQ, per germline (reference sequence). CDR3 length: 17 amino acids. The junction had 1 base not matched to a gene; V was cut back by 1 base and J by 0 bases. The CDR3 loop reads CASSLGGQGATNEKLFF. CDR3 nucleotide sequence: TGTGCCAGCAGCTTAGGGGGACAGGGGGCAACTAATGAAAAACTGTTTTTT.

This chain links TRBV3-1 with TRBJ2-5; possible D gene TRBD1, 6 bases. Trimming left V 3 bases short and J 4 bases short, with 18 bases between. CDR3 length: 16 residues. The germline CDR1 and CDR2 sequences are LGHDT and YNNKEL (reference sequence). The CDR3 loop reads CASSQDGTIDGETQYF. CDR3 DNA: TGTGCCAGCAGCCAGGACGGGACAATCGACGGAGAGACCCAGTACTTC.

This clonotype was recorded at least ten times. This chain joins TRBV30 and TRBJ1-1; D gene uncertain. The CDR3 is made up of 14 amino acids. Germline CDR1 reads GTSNPN; CDR2 reads SVGIG (reference sequence). V dropped 5 bases and J dropped 1 base, with 14 bases sitting between them. The CDR3 sequence is CAWLSSRENTEAFF. The CDR3, as DNA: TGTGCCTGGTTATCGTCACGGGAGAACACTGAAGCTTTCTTT.

This clonotype showed up just a few times. V is TRBV6-1 and J is TRBJ2-2; D is unresolved. Germline V CDR1 and CDR2: MNHNS, SASEGT. V lost 2 bases and J lost 1, with 8 bases in between. This CDR3 has 15 residues. CDR3 bases: TGTGCCAGCAGTGAAATACGTATGAACACCGGGGAGCTGTTTTTT. Translation: CASSEIRMNTGELFF.

This clonotype has at least ten counts. J is TRBJ2-6 and V is TRBV2; 9 nucleotides line up with TRBD1. V shed 6 bases, J shed 3 bases, and the junction held 9 bases outside the gene matches. The CDR3 covers 17 residues. CDR1 is SNHLY, CDR2 FYNNEI, per germline. The CDR3 region is CASRDWTGVDGANVLTF. The CDR3 region has the DNA TGTGCCAGCAGAGACTGGACAGGGGTGGATGGGGCCAACGTCCTGACTTTC.

Turning to this clonotype: An end of the junction does not agree with germline; a read error may underlie this. This chain links TRBV19 with TRBJ2-1; 8 bases are shared with TRBD2. Germline CDR1 LNHDA, CDR2 SQIVND (reference sequence). The CDR3 runs 15 residues. The CDR3 bases are TGTGCCAGTAGTATTTCGGGAGGGAGACACAATGAGCAGCTCTTC. Translation gives CASSISGGRHNEQLF.

The J gene is TRBJ1-1, the V gene TRBV30; D unclear. CDR1 and CDR2 from the germline V gene are GTSNPN and SVGIG (reference sequence). CDR3 size: 11 residues. Trimming pared 4 bases from V and 7 bases from J, leaving 10 bases between. CDR3 in amino acids: CAWKDLYEAFF. In nucleotides, the CDR3 is TGTGCCTGGAAAGACCTATATGAAGCTTTCTTT.

The genes are TRBV19 and TRBJ1-4; 10 nucleotides line up with TRBD1. The junction had 9 bases not matched to a gene; V was cut back by 6 bases and J by 8 bases. The germline V gene encodes CDR1 LNHDA and CDR2 SQIVND (reference sequence). The CDR3 is 15 residues long. CDR3 sequence: CASSRQGAAREKLFF. Written as DNA, the CDR3 is TGTGCCAGTAGCCGACAGGGGGCGGCGAGGGAAAAACTGTTTTTT.

This clonotype came up many times. V gene TRBV7-6 combines with J gene TRBJ1-5; D unresolved. The CDR3 sequence is 15 residues long. Trimming removed 2 bases at V and 5 bases at J, with 13 bases between. CDR1 is SGHVS and CDR2 is FNYEAQ in the germline V gene. CDR3 amino acids: CASSLSGLGDQPQHF. The CDR3 region has the DNA TGTGCCAGCAGCTTATCAGGTCTCGGCGATCAGCCCCAGCATTTT.

This clonotype was picked up many times. This chain joins TRBV18 and TRBJ2-1; 8 bases map to TRBD1. Germline V gives CDR1 KGHSH, CDR2 LQKENI. The CDR3 runs to 16 residues. The junction had 7 bases not matched to a gene; V was cut back by 2 bases and J by 4 bases. The chain's CDR3 is CASSPKGQGAYNEQFF. CDR3 bases: TGTGCCAGCTCACCAAAAGGACAGGGCGCATACAATGAGCAGTTCTTC.

The rearrangement links TRBV10-3 to TRBJ2-5; D not resolved. Trimming pared 3 bases from V and 3 bases from J, leaving 8 bases between. The germline gives CDR1 ENHRY, CDR2 SYGVKD. CDR3 length: 13 amino acids. The CDR3 sequence is CAISESLEETQYF. CDR3 DNA sequence: TGTGCCATCAGTGAAAGCCTGGAAGAGACCCAGTACTTC.

This clonotype was recorded at least ten times. V is TRBV27 and J is TRBJ1-2, with D uncertain. The V end lost 5 bases, the J end lost 2 bases, and 9 bases lay between the germline ends. Germline V gene data show CDR1 as MNHEY and CDR2 as SMNVEV (reference sequence). The CDR3 has 13 amino acids. The CDR3 is CASSSRRNYGYTF. The CDR3 bases are TGTGCCAGCAGTAGTAGACGGAACTATGGCTACACCTTC.

This clonotype has ten or more counts. J is TRBJ2-3 and V is TRBV5-1, with D perhaps TRBD1 or TRBD2 (5 bases each). The CDR3 sequence is 14 residues long. Per the germline V gene, CDR1 is SGHRS and CDR2 is YFSETQ. Trimming pared 0 bases from V and 6 bases from J, leaving 11 bases between. CDR3 coding DNA: TGCGCCAGCAGCTTGGCACGGTGGGGGGATACGCAGTATTTT. Translating gives CASSLARWGDTQYF.

V and J are TRBV20-1 and TRBJ2-1; 9 nucleotides line up with TRBD2. Germline V gene lookup returns CDR1 DFQATT and CDR2 SNEGSKA (reference sequence). V was clipped by 5 bases and J by 8 bases; unmatched bases: 13. CDR3 length equals 15 residues. This CDR3 reads CSASSGKREDHEQFF. CDR3 nucleotide sequence: TGCAGTGCTTCATCAGGGAAGCGGGAGGACCATGAGCAGTTCTTC.

The chain links TRBV20-1 to TRBJ2-7; D ambiguous. CDR1 and CDR2 from the germline V gene are DFQATT and SNEGSKA (reference sequence). The V end lost 6 bases, the J end lost 5 bases, and 8 bases lay between the germline ends. This CDR3 spans 10 amino acids. This CDR3 is CSALRHEQYF. For the CDR3, the DNA is TGCAGTGCCCTCAGGCACGAGCAGTACTTC.

This clonotype was observed at least ten times. CDR3: CASSESGSKNIQYF. CDR3 coding DNA: TGTGCCAGCAGTGAATCTGGGTCCAAAAACATTCAGTACTTC. The chain employs TRBV2 and TRBJ2-4, with D hard to call. The CDR3 runs 14 residues. V lost 2 bases to trimming and J lost 2 bases, with 7 bases between them. Germline V gives CDR1 SNHLY, CDR2 FYNNEI.

This clonotype appeared many times. J is TRBJ2-1 and V is TRBV20-1; a weak D match, TRBD1 (5 bases). The CDR3 contains 14 residues. V lost 3 bases and J 8 bases, leaving 17 bases between the germline ends. Germline CDR1 and CDR2: DFQATT and SNEGSKA (reference sequence). The CDR3 here is CSASTLEGADEQFF. The CDR3 region has the DNA TGCAGTGCTAGCACACTGGAAGGGGCCGATGAGCAGTTCTTC.

Many counts were recorded for this clonotype. This rearrangement joins TRBV3-1 to TRBJ2-1, with D possibly being TRBD2 (7 bases). The V end was cut by 0 bases, the J end by 7 bases, with 16 bases between. The length of the CDR3 is 16 residues. The V gene's germline CDR1 is LGHDT and CDR2 YNNKEL (reference sequence). CDR3 coding DNA: TGTGCCAGCAGCCAAGACATTGGGGGGGCCCGGAATGAGCAGTTCTTC. Amino acid sequence: CASSQDIGGARNEQFF.

Many counts were recorded for this clonotype. V gene TRBV12-3 or TRBV12-4 combines with J gene TRBJ2-1; D is perhaps TRBD1 (6 bases). The CDR3 totals 15 residues. V was cut by 6 bases and J by 5 bases, with 17 bases left in between. This CDR3 reads CASRQGRRGHNEQFF. CDR3 bases: TGTGCCAGCAGACAGGGTCGTCGGGGCCACAATGAGCAGTTCTTC.

This CDR3 is CASSLQGSGELFF. CDR3 coding DNA: TGTGCCAGCAGCTTACAAGGGTCCGGGGAGCTGTTTTTT. The chain uses TRBV7-9 and TRBJ2-2; the D is unclear. Germline V gene data show CDR1 as SEHNR and CDR2 as FQNEAQ (reference sequence). CDR3 size: 13 residues. V shed 2 bases and J shed 6 bases, with 7 bases lying between them.

V usage is TRBV9 and J usage is TRBJ1-6, with no clear D. The CDR3 has 12 amino acids. V lost 2 bases, J lost 10 bases, and 7 bases lay in between. Germline V lookup: CDR1 SGDLS, CDR2 YYNGEE. The CDR3 sequence is CASSVPDSPLHF. The CDR3 DNA sequence: TGTGCCAGCAGCGTCCCAGACTCACCCCTCCACTTT.

This clonotype was observed many times. This chain links TRBV19 with TRBJ1-1; D might be TRBD1 (5 bases). The CDR3 has 15 residues. CDR1 is LNHDA, CDR2 SQIVND, per germline (reference sequence). V was trimmed by 0 bases and J by 7 bases, leaving 15 bases between them. The CDR3 spells CASSIDLGRVDEAFF. The CDR3 coding sequence is TGTGCCAGTAGTATAGATCTAGGCAGGGTGGATGAAGCTTTCTTT.

In its sample, this clonotype was seen a few times. This chain joins TRBV9 and TRBJ2-7; 7 bases map to TRBD1. Unmatched junction bases numbered 6, after V lost 4 bases and J lost 2 bases. The CDR3 is 14 amino acids. Looked up from germline, CDR1 is SGDLS and CDR2 is YYNGEE. CDR3 in DNA: TGTGCCAGCAGCAGCCGGGACAGCACCTACGAGCAGTACTTC. Its protein is CASSSRDSTYEQYF. The full variable domain, with the rest looked up from reference TRBV9 and TRBJ2-7, is DSGVTQTPKHLITATGQRVTLRCSPRSGDLSVYWYQQSLDQGLQFLIQYYNGEERAKGNILERFSAQQFPDLHSELNLSSLELGDSALYFCASSSRDSTYEQYFGPGTRLTVT.

This clonotype was counted many times. The genes are TRBV7-9 and TRBJ2-5; D perhaps matches TRBD2 (5 bases). Trimming took 5 bases from V and 9 from J, leaving 25 bases between them. Germline CDR1 reads SEHNR; CDR2 reads FQNEAQ (reference sequence). This CDR3 is 16 amino acids long. The CDR3: CASSALLTEASGAQYF. As DNA, the CDR3 is TGTGCCAGCAGCGCCCTTCTGACGGAGGCCTCCGGGGCCCAGTACTTC.

This sequence joins TRBV28 and TRBJ2-7; 11 nucleotides align to TRBD1. The germline V gene encodes CDR1 MDHEN and CDR2 SYDVKM. V lost 3 bases to trimming and J lost 0 bases; unmatched junction nucleotides: 10. CDR3 length equals 18 residues. Written as DNA, the CDR3 is TGTGCCAGCAGTTTGCCCCCAGGCGGGACAGGGGGCTCCTACGAGCAGTACTTC. Translated: CASSLPPGGTGGSYEQYF.

This clonotype was seen a few times. The rearrangement links TRBV4-2 to TRBJ2-7; the D is unclear. The V gene's germline CDR1 is LGHNA and CDR2 YNFKEQ. This CDR3 contains 14 residues. Trimming stripped 3 bases from V and 3 bases from J, with 12 bases between. This chain's CDR3 is CASSHQRNDYEQYF. The CDR3 DNA follows: TGTGCCAGCAGCCACCAACGGAACGACTACGAGCAGTACTTC.

V gene TRBV5-5 combines with J gene TRBJ1-3; TRBD1 aligns across 8 bases. V shed 4 bases and J 1 base; nucleotides not matched to a gene: 10. Germline assignment: CDR1 SGHKS and CDR2 YYEKEE (reference sequence). The CDR3 runs to 17 residues. The CDR3 DNA reads as TGTGCCAGCAGCCGATACGACAGGGGACTATCTGGAAACACCATATATTTT. It codes for CASSRYDRGLSGNTIYF.

This clonotype was picked up many times. The V and J genes are TRBV20-1 and TRBJ2-3; D is unclear. The CDR3 extends over 15 amino acids. Trimming took off 0 bases at V and 3 bases at J, with 13 bases between the two ends. Germline CDR1 and CDR2: DFQATT and SNEGSKA (reference sequence). CDR3 amino acids: CSARDHETNTDTQYF. CDR3 nucleotides: TGCAGTGCTAGAGATCACGAGACAAATACAGATACGCAGTATTTT.